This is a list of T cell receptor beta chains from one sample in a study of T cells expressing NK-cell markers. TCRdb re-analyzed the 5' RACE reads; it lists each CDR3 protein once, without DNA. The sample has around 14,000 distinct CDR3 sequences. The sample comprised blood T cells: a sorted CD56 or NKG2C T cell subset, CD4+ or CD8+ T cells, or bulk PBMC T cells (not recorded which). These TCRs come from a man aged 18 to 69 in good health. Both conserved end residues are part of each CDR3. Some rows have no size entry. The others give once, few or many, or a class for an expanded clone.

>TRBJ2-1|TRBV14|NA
CASSQHTGLNEQFF
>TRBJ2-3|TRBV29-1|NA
CSVGPGPTSLTDTQYF
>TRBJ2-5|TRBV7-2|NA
CASSLNPFQETQYF
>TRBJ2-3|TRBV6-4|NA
CASSGIGGDTQYF
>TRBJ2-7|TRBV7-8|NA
CASSSTWASGRLYEQYF
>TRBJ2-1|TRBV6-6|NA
CASSYYRGHEQFF
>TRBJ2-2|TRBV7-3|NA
CASSLTLTSGSPGELFF
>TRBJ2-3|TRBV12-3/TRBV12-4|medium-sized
CASSLRQEITDTQYF
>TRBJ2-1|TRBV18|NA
CASSPTSGTSFSYNEQFF
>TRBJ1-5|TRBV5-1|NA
CASSRRGNQPQHF
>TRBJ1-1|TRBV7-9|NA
CASSPRNTEAFF
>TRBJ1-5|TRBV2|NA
CASRQQGAQPQHF
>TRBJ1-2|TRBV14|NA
CASSQEGGANYGYTF
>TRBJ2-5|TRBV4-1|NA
CASSNRGGPETQYF
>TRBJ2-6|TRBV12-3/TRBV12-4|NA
CASSLTGANVLTF
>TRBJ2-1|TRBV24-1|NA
CATSDPSGDLLNEQFF
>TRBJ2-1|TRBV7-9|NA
CASSLPGQGGEQFF
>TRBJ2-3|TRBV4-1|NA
CASSRAGAPQDTQYF
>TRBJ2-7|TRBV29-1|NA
CSGASSYEQYF
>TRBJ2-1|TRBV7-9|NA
CASSTVSFTGYNEQFF
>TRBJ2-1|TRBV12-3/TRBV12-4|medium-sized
CASSLRLASGRIPNYNEQFF
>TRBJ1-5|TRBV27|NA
CASSLWGGDQPQHF
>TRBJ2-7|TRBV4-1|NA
CASSRVLGAYEQYF
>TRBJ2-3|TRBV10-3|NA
CAISEPGLAGGYTQYF
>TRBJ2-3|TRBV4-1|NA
CASSQGLAGGDTQYF
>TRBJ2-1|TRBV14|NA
CASSQALGHVTEQFF
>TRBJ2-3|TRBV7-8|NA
CASSLGVRTVVGGGAYF
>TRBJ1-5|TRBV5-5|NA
CASSLGARDRGNQPQHF
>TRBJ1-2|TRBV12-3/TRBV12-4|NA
CASSRDSYGYTF
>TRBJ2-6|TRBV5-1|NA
CASRWAGANVLTF
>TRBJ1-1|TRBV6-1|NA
CASSDGTVNTEAFF
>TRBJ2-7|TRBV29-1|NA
CSARLATTYEQYF
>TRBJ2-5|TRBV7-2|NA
CASSLGRRQETQYF
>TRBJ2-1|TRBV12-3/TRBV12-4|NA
CASSFDSSSYNEQFF
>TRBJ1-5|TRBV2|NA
CASSEAGRARPQHF
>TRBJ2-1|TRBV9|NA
CASSAGTHAYNEQFF
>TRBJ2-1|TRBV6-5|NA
CASSYIHNEQFF
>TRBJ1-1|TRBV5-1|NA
CASSSFKGLSNTEAFF
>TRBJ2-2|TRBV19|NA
CASSTGQGNYNTGELFF
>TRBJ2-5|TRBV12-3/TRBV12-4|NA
CASSTDRDRETQYF
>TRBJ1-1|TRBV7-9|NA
CASSLVWDNTEAFF
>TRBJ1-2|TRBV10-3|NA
CAISESTGQGSNFNYGYTF
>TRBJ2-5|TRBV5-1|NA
CASTPSGIGETQYF
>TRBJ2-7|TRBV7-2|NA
CASSLEAGGLHYEQYF
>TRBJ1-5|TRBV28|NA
CASSLYSNQPQHF
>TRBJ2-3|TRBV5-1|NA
CASSLVPADTQYF
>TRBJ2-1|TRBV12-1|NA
CASSFGPGGREQFF
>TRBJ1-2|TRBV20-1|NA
CSAGQINYGYTF
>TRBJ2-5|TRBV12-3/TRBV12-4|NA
CASSPWTHQETQYF
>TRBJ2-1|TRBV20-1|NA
CSAPAPGGARYNEQFF
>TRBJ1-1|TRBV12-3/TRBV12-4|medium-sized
CASTGQGISTEAFF
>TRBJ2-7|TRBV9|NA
CASSVDQVRSYEQYF